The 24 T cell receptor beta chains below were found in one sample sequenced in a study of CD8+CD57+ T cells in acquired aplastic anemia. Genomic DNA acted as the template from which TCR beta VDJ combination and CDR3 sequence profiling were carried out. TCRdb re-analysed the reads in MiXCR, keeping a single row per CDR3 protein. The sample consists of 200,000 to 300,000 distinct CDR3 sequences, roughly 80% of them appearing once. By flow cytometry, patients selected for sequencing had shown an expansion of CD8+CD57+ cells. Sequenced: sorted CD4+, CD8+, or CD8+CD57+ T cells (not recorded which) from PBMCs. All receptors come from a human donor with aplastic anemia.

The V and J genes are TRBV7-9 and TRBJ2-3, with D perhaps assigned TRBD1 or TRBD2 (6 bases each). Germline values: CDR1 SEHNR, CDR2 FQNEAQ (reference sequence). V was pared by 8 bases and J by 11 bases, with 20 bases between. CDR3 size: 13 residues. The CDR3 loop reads CASGVGGTGRQYF. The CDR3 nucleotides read TGTGCCAGCGGCGTCGGGGGCACAGGTAGGCAGTATTTT.

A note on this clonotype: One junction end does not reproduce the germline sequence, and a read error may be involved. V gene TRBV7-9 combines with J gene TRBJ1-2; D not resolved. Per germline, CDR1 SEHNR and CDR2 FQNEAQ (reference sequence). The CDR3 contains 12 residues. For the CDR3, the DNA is TGTGCCAGCAGCTCGGGGTACTATGGCAACACCTTC. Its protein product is CASSSGYYGNTF.

CDR3 in amino acids: CSARAGGRTYNEQFF. Written as DNA, the CDR3 is TGCAGTGCTCGAGCGGGGGGGCGGACCTACAATGAGCAGTTCTTC. The chain couples TRBV20-1 to TRBJ2-1; the match to TRBD2 covers 10 bases. This CDR3 contains 15 residues. Per the germline V gene, CDR1 is DFQATT and CDR2 is SNEGSKA (reference sequence). The ends lost 5 bases at V and 2 bases at J; junction bases unmatched: 6.

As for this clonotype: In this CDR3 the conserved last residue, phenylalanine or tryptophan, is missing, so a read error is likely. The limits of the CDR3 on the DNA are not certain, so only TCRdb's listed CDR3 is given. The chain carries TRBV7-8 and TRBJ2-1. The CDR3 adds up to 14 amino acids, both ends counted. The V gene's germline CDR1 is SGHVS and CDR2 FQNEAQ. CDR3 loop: CASSLGVSSDTQFL.

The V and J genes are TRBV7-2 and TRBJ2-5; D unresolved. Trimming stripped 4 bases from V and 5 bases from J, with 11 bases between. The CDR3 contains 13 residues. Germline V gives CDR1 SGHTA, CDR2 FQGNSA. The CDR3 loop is CASSSHSSETQYF. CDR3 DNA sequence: TGTGCCAGCAGCTCCCACTCCTCCGAGACCCAGTACTTC. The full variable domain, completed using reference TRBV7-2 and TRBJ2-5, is GAGVSQSPSNKVTEKGKDVELRCDPISGHTALYWYRQSLGQGLEFLIYFQGNSAPDKSGLPSDRFSAERTGGSVSTLTIQRTQQEDSAVYLCASSSHSSETQYFGPGTRLLVL.

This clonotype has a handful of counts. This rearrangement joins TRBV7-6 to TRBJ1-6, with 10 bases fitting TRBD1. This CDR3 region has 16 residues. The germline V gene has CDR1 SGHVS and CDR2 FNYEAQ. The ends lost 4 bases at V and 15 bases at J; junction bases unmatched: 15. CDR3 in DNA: TGTGCCAGCAGCTCTGACAGGGGGCTATCACCCCTCCACCTCCACTTT. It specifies CASSSDRGLSPLHLHF.

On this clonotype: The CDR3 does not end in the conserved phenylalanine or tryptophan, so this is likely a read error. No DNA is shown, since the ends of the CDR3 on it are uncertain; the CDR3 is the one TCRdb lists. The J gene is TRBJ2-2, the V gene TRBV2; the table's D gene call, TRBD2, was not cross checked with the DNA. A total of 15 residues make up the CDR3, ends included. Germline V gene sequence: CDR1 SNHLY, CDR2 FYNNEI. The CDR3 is CASALGAAETQDFGP.

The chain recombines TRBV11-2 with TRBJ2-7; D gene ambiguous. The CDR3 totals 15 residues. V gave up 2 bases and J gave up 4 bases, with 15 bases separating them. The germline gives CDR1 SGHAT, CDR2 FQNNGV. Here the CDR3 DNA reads TGTGCCAGCAGCTTACATCCAGACGTCGGGTACGAGCAGTACTTC. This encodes CASSLHPDVGYEQYF.

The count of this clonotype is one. CDR3 sequence reads: CASSLAAGATTQYF. CDR3 coding DNA: TGTGCCAGCAGCTTAGCGGCAGGTGCGACTACGCAGTATTTT. The chain couples TRBV7-8 to TRBJ2-3; D gene uncertain. This CDR3 spans 14 amino acids. The germline gives CDR1 SGHVS, CDR2 FQNEAQ. V lost 0 bases to trimming and J lost 8 bases, with 12 bases between them. Full variable domain (remainder filled in from reference TRBV7-8 and TRBJ2-3): GAGVSQSPRYKVAKRGQDVALRCDPISGHVSLFWYQQALGQGPEFLTYFQNEAQLDKSGLPSDRFFAERPEGSVSTLKIQRTQQEDSAVYLCASSLAAGATTQYFGPGTRLTVL.

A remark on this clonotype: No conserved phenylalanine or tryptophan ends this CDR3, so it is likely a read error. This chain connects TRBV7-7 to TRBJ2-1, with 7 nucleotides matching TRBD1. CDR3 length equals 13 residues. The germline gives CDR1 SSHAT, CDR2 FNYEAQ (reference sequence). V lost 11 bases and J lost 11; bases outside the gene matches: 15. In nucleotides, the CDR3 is TGTGCCGGTCTTGAGGGGGCGATGCCCCAGCAGTTCTGC. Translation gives CAGLEGAMPQQFC.

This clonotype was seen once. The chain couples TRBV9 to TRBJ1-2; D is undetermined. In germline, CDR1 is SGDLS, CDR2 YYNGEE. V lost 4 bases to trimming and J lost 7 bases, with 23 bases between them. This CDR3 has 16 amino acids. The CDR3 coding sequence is TGTGCCAGCAGCTTACAGATAGACGGACTAGTATGTGGCTACACCTTC. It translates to CASSLQIDGLVCGYTF.

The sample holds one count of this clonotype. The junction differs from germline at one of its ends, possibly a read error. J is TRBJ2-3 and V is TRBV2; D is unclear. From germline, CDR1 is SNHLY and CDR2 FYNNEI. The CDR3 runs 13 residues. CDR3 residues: CASSPGSTAAPFF. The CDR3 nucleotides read TGTGCCAGCAGTCCCGGCAGTACAGCTGCACCGTTTTTT.

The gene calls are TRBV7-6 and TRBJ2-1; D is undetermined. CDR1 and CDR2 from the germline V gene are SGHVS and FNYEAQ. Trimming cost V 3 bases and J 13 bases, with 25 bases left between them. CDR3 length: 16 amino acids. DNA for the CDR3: TGTGCCAGCAGCTTGCGATCCAATAGTTCACCCCTTCACCAGTTCTTC. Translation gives CASSLRSNSSPLHQFF.

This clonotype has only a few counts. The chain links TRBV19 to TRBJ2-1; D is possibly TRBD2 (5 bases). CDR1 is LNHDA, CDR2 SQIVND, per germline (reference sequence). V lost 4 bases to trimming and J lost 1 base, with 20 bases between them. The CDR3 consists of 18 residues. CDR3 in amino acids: CASSTSWTAGGSYNEQFF. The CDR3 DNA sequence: TGTGCCAGTAGTACCTCGTGGACGGCTGGCGGGTCCTACAATGAGCAGTTCTTC.

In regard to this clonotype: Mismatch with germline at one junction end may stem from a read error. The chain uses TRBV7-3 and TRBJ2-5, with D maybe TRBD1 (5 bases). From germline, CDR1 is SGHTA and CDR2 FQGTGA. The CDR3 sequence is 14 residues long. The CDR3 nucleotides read TGTGCCACCAGCTGGGGCTCGCGCCAAGAGACCCAGTACTTC. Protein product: CATSWGSRQETQYF.

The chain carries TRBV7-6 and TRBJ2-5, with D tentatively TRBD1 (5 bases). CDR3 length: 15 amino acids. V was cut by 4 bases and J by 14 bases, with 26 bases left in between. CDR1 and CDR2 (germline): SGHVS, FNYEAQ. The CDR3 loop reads CASSSDKGHSHLHYF. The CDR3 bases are TGTGCCAGCAGCTCAGACAAGGGGCATTCACACCTCCACTACTTC.

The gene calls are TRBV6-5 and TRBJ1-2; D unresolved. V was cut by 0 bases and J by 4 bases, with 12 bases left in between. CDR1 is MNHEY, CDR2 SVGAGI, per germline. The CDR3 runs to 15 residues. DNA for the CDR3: TGTGCCAGCAGTTACTCCCGATCTCAATCCTATGGCTACACCTTC. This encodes CASSYSRSQSYGYTF.

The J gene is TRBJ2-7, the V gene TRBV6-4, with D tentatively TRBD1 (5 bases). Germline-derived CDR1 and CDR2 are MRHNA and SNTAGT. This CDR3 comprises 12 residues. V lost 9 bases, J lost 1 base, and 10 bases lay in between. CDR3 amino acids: CARQEISYEQYF. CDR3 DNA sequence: TGTGCCAGACAGGAAATTTCCTACGAGCAGTACTTC.

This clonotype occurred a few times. The CDR3 loop is CSARSPDRDTGELFF. For the CDR3, the DNA is TGCAGTGCTAGGAGTCCGGACAGGGACACCGGGGAGCTGTTTTTT. The J gene is TRBJ2-2, the V gene TRBV20-1, with 8 positions matching TRBD1. Unmatched junction bases numbered 6, after V lost 3 bases and J lost 3 bases. The CDR3 has 15 residues. Germline V lookup: CDR1 DFQATT, CDR2 SNEGSKA (reference sequence).

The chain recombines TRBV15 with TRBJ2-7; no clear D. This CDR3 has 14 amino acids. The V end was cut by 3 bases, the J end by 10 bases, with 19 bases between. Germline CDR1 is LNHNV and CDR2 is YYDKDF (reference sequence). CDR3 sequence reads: CATSSSSKDDTQYF. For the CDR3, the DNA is TGTGCCACCAGCAGCAGCTCCAAGGACGACACCCAGTACTTC.

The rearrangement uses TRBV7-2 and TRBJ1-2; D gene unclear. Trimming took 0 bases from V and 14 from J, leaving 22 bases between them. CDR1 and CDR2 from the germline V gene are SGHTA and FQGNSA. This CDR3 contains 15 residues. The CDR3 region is CASSLAGEHDTQYTF. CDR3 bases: TGTGCCAGCAGCTTAGCGGGAGAACACGATACGCAGTATACCTTC.

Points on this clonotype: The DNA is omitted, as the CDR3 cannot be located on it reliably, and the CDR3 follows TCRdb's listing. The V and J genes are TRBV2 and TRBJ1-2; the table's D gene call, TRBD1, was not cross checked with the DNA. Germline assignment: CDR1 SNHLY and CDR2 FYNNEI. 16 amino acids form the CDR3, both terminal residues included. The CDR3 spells CASTYLPGELFFGEGF.

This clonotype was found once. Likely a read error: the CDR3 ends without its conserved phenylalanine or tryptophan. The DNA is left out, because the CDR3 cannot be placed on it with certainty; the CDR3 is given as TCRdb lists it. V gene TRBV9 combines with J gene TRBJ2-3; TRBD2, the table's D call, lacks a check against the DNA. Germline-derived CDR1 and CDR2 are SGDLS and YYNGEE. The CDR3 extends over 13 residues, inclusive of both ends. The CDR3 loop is CASGDGLADTESL.

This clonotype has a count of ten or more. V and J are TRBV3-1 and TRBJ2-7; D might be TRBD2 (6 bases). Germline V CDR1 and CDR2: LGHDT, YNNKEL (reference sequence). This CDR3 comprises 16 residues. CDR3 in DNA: TGTGCCAGCAGCGAAGACAATTTCACTAGCAAATACGAGCAGTACGTC. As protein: CASSEDNFTSKYEQYV.